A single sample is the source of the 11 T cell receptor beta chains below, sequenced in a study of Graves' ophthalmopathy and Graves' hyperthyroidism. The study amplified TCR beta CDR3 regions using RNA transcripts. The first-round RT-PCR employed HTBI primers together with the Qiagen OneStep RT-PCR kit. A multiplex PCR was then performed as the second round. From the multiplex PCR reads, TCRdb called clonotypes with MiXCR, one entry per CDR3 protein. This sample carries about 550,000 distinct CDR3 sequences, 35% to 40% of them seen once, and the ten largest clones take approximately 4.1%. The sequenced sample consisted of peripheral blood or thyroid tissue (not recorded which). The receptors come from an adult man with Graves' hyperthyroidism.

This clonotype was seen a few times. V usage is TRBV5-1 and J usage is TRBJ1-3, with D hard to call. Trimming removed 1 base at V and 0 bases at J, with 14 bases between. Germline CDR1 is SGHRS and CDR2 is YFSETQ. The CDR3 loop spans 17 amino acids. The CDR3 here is CASSLRVSGSSGNTIYF. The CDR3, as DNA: TGCGCCAGCAGCTTGAGGGTCTCGGGGAGCTCTGGAAACACCATATATTTT.

In nucleotides, the CDR3 is TGCGCCAGCAGTAAGGCGGGGGGGCCGGATGAGCAGTTCTTC. As protein: CASSKAGGPDEQFF. The V gene is TRBV10-2, the J gene TRBJ2-7; 9 bases match TRBD2. TRBJ2-1 matches the DNA end more closely, so the J call is doubtful. In germline, CDR1 is WSHSY, CDR2 SAAADI. This CDR3 spans 14 amino acids.

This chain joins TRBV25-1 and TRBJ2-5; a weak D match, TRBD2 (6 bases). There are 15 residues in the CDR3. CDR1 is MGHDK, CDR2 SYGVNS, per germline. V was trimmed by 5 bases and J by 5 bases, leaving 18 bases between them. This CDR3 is CASSLRGGIVETQYF. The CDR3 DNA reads TGTGCCAGCAGTTTAAGGGGCGGGATAGTGGAGACCCAGTACTTC.

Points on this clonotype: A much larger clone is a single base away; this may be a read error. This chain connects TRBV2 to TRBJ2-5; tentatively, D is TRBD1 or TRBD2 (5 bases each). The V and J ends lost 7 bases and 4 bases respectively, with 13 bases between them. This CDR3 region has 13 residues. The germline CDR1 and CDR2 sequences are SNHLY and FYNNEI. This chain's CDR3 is CASIPRELETQYF. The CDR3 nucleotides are TGTGCCAGCATTCCCAGGGAGCTAGAGACCCAGTACTTC.

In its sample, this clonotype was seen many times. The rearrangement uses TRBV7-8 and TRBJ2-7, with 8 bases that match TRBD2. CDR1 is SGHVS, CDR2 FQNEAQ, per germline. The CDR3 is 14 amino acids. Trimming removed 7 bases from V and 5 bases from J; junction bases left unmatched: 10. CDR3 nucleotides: TGTGCCAGCACCGAAAGACGGGAGGGCCACGAGCAGTACTTC. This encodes CASTERREGHEQYF.

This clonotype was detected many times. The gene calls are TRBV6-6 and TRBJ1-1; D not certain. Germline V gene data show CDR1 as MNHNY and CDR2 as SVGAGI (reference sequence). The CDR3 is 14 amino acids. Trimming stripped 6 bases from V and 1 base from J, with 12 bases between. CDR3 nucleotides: TGTGCCAGCAGCAACAGCGAGGGGAACACTGAAGCTTTCTTT. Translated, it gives CASSNSEGNTEAFF.

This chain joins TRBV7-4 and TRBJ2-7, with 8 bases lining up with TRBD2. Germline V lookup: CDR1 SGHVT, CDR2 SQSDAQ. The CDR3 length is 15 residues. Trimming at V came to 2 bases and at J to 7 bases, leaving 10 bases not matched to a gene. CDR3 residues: CASSLPQAGDSEQYF. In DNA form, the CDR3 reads TGTGCCAGCAGCTTACCCCAAGCGGGAGACAGTGAGCAGTACTTC.

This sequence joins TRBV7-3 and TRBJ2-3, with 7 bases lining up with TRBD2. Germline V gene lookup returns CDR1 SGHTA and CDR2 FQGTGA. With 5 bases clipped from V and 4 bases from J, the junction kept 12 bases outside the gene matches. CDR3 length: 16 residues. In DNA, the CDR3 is TGTGCCAGCAGCCCCTCGGCCAGCGGGACCGCAGATACGCAGTATTTT. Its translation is CASSPSASGTADTQYF.

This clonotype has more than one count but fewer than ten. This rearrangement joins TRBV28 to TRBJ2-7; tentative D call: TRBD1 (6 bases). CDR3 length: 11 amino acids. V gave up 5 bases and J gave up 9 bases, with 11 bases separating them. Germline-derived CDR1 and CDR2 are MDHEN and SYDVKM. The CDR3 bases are TGTGCCAGCAGTCCAGGGGTTTGGCAGTACTTC. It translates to CASSPGVWQYF.

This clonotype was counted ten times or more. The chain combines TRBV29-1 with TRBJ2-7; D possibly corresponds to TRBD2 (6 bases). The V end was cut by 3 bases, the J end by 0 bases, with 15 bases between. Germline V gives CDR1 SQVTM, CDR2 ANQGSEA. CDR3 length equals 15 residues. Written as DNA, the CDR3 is TGCAGCGTTGATGGGAGGACCGAGAGCTCCTACGAGCAGTACTTC. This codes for CSVDGRTESSYEQYF.

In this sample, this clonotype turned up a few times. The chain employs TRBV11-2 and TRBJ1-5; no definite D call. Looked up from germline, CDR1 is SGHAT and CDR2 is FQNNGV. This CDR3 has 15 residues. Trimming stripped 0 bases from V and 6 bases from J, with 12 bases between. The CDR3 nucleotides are TGTGCCAGCAGCTTAGATCCGGCCCGGGGTCAGCCCCAGCATTTT. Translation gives CASSLDPARGQPQHF.